This TCR beta chain was found in a study of blood T cell repertoires in COVID-19. Study overall: The samples span acute and convalescent COVID-19 from the United States, Italy and Spain.

The protocol was immunoSEQ multiplex PCR, while the TCRdb copy is restricted to in-frame clones and leaves out a portion. Of some 210,000 clones in the sample, roughly 80% are singletons; the top ten hold 20%. Trimming removed 6 bases at V and 8 bases at J, with 15 bases between. The CDR3 sequence is 14 residues long. From germline, CDR1 is SGHKS and CDR2 YYEKEE (reference sequence). V usage is TRBV5-5 and J usage is TRBJ1-6, with D possibly matching TRBD1 (5 bases). The sequence derives from a human donor in a cohort sampled during active COVID-19. The sample was peripheral blood. Here the CDR3 DNA reads TGTGCCAGCACCCTATTCCGGGGGGATTCACCCCTCCACTTT. Translation gives CASTLFRGDSPLHF. Full variable domain (remainder filled in from reference TRBV5-5 and TRBJ1-6): DAGVTQSPTHLIKTRGQQVTLRCSPISGHKSVSWYQQVLGQGPQFIFQYYEKEERGRGNFPDRFSARQFPNYSSELNVNALLLGDSALYLCASTLFRGDSPLHFGNGTRLTVT.